One and the same sample provided the 21 T cell receptor beta chains below, sequenced in a study of T cells in localized non-small cell lung cancer. Clones were read by immunoSEQ multiplex PCR, and TCRdb kept only the in-frame ones, dropping some. Of around 100,000 clones in the sample, 87% are singletons; the top ten hold roughly 15%. This sample comprised peripheral blood, obtained before any cancer treatment. The receptors originated from a man aged 35-69 years with stage I squamous cell lung carcinoma.

The chain combines TRBV19 with TRBJ2-6; D is unresolved. Trimming took off 3 bases at V and 2 bases at J, with 2 bases between the two ends. CDR3 length equals 13 residues. Germline V gene lookup returns CDR1 LNHDA and CDR2 SQIVND (reference sequence). CDR3 nucleotide sequence: TGTGCCAGTAGTATTGCTGGGGCCAACGTCCTGACTTTC. It is translated as CASSIAGANVLTF. The full variable domain, in which reference TRBV19 and TRBJ2-6 provide the parts outside the CDR3, is DGGITQSPKYLFRKEGQNVTLSCEQNLNHDAMYWYRQDPGQGLRLIYYSQIVNDFQKGDIAEGYSVSREKKESFPLTVTSAQKNPTAFYLCASSIAGANVLTFGAGSRLTVL.

The chain links TRBV6-1 to TRBJ2-7; TRBD1 matches 9 bases. The CDR3 loop spans 14 amino acids. J gave up 9 bases and V 6 bases, and 12 bases lay outside the gene matches. The germline V gene has CDR1 MNHNS and CDR2 SASEGT. This chain's CDR3 is CASRPMGQGVGQYF. The CDR3 DNA reads as TGTGCCAGCAGGCCGATGGGACAGGGAGTTGGGCAGTACTTC.

The J gene is TRBJ1-2, the V gene TRBV19; 9 bases agree with TRBD1. Trimming cost V 3 bases and J 3 bases; bases outside gene matches: 5. Germline lookup yields CDR1 LNHDA and CDR2 SQIVND (reference sequence). CDR3 length equals 15 residues. The CDR3, as DNA: TGTGCCAGTAGTATTGGACAGGGGATTTACTATGGCTACACCTTC. Translating it yields CASSIGQGIYYGYTF.

The V gene is TRBV5-1, the J gene TRBJ1-6; unclear D gene. V was pared by 9 bases and J by 6 bases, with 13 bases between. Germline V gene lookup returns CDR1 SGHRS and CDR2 YFSETQ. This CDR3 contains 13 residues. DNA for the CDR3: TGCGCCACCTCAGAGAAATTTAATTCACCCCTCCACTTT. This translates into CATSEKFNSPLHF.

This chain joins TRBV18 and TRBJ1-5; D not resolved. This CDR3 spans 14 amino acids. The V end was cut by 2 bases, the J end by 1 base, with 6 bases between. Germline CDR1 KGHSH, CDR2 LQKENI. In nucleotides, the CDR3 is TGTGCCAGCTCACCAGCGGGGAGCAATCAGCCCCAGCATTTT. Encoded protein: CASSPAGSNQPQHF.

The rearrangement uses TRBV4-1 and TRBJ1-1; D may be TRBD1 (6 bases). Trimming took 4 bases from V and 0 from J, leaving 9 bases between them. Germline V gene lookup returns CDR1 MGHRA and CDR2 YSYEKL. This CDR3 comprises 14 residues. The CDR3 loop is CASSRGDMNTEAFF. The CDR3 DNA follows: TGCGCCAGCAGCCGCGGGGACATGAACACTGAAGCTTTCTTT.

Only one count was recorded for this clone. The chain combines TRBV5-6 with TRBJ1-1, with D tentatively TRBD1 (5 bases). The V end was cut by 4 bases, the J end by 4 bases, with 14 bases between. This CDR3 contains 14 residues. Per germline, CDR1 SGHDT and CDR2 YYEEEE. The CDR3, as DNA: TGTGCCAGCAGCCTGTCCTGGGGGGGCACTGAAGCTTTCTTT. Translation gives CASSLSWGGTEAFF.

In DNA form, the CDR3 reads TGTGCCAGCAGTTTAGCTGGGAAGGAGACCCAGTACTTC. Translated: CASSLAGKETQYF. The chain employs TRBV27 and TRBJ2-5; D unresolved. Trimming removed 2 bases at V and 5 bases at J, with 9 bases between. CDR1 and CDR2 from the germline V gene are MNHEY and SMNVEV (reference sequence). The length of the CDR3 is 13 residues.

The count of this clone is one. The chain has TRBV15 and TRBJ2-3; a weak D match, TRBD1 (7 bases). The CDR3 sequence is 15 residues long. Germline CDR1 and CDR2: LNHNV and YYDKDF (reference sequence). V was shortened by 0 bases and J by 6 bases, with 13 bases between the two germline ends. CDR3 coding DNA: TGTGCCACCAGCAGAGATCCGACAGGGAGGGATACGCAGTATTTT. Its protein is CATSRDPTGRDTQYF.

V usage is TRBV10-3 and J usage is TRBJ1-1, with D hard to call. With 1 base removed from V and 7 bases from J, the gap between germline ends came to 7 bases. Per germline, CDR1 ENHRY and CDR2 SYGVKD. This CDR3 comprises 12 residues. The CDR3: CAISEWGIEAFF. CDR3 bases: TGTGCCATCAGTGAGTGGGGAATTGAAGCTTTCTTT.

This chain joins TRBV4-2 and TRBJ1-6; D is ambiguous. Per the germline V gene, CDR1 is LGHNA and CDR2 is YNFKEQ. The CDR3 extends over 16 amino acids. V gave up 0 bases and J gave up 1 base, with 7 bases separating them. CDR3: CASSQDFTSYNSPLHF. DNA for the CDR3: TGTGCCAGCAGCCAAGATTTCACTTCCTATAATTCACCCCTCCACTTT.

V gene TRBV18 combines with J gene TRBJ1-2; D is possibly TRBD1 (5 bases). CDR1 and CDR2 (germline): KGHSH, LQKENI. The CDR3 extends over 15 amino acids. Trimming removed 0 bases at V and 5 bases at J, with 13 bases between. The CDR3 DNA is TGTGCCAGCTCACCACCGGGGGGTCTTACGTATGGCTACACCTTC. Encoded protein: CASSPPGGLTYGYTF. Complete variable domain (other parts from reference TRBV18 and TRBJ1-2): NAGVMQNPRHLVRRRGQEARLRCSPMKGHSHVYWYRQLPEEGLKFMVYLQKENIIDESGMPKERFSAEFPKEGPSILRIQQVVRGDSAAYFCASSPPGGLTYGYTFGSGTRLTVV.

The chain links TRBV7-8 to TRBJ1-1; D not certain. Trimming pared 3 bases from V and 1 base from J, leaving 24 bases between. CDR3 length equals 19 residues. The germline CDR1 and CDR2 sequences are SGHVS and FQNEAQ. In DNA form, the CDR3 reads TGTGCCAGCAGCTTCCGGGTAGGCCCGAGCATATCGGGGAACACTGAAGCTTTCTTT. It is translated as CASSFRVGPSISGNTEAFF. The complete variable domain, with remaining parts taken from reference TRBV7-8 and TRBJ1-1, reads GAGVSQSPRYKVAKRGQDVALRCDPISGHVSLFWYQQALGQGPEFLTYFQNEAQLDKSGLPSDRFFAERPEGSVSTLKIQRTQQEDSAVYLCASSFRVGPSISGNTEAFFGQGTRLTVV.

A few counts support this clone. This chain connects TRBV10-1 to TRBJ1-2; unclear D gene. Germline assignment: CDR1 WNHNN and CDR2 SYGVQD (reference sequence). The CDR3 is 13 amino acids. V shed 0 bases and J shed 5 bases, with 7 bases lying between them. The CDR3 is CASSESGGYGYTF. For the CDR3, the DNA is TGCGCCAGCAGTGAGTCCGGCGGATATGGCTACACCTTC.

In the case of this clone: The identical CDR3 is also encoded by other nucleotide sequences in the sample. The rearrangement links TRBV2 to TRBJ1-2; D may be TRBD1 (5 bases). CDR1 and CDR2 (germline): SNHLY, FYNNEI. This CDR3 has 14 residues. The V end lost 3 bases, the J end lost 4 bases, and 12 bases lay between the germline ends. Written as DNA, the CDR3 is TGTGCCAGCAGTGATAGGGGCCGGAGCTATGGCTACACCTTC. Protein product: CASSDRGRSYGYTF. The full variable domain, with the rest looked up from reference TRBV2 and TRBJ1-2, is EPEVTQTPSHQVTQMGQEVILRCVPISNHLYFYWYRQILGQKVEFLVSFYNNEISEKSEIFDDQFSVERPDGSNFTLKIRSTKLEDSAMYFCASSDRGRSYGYTFGSGTRLTVV.

This clone is a singleton in its sample. V is TRBV7-2 and J is TRBJ2-7; 10 bases align to TRBD1. V gave up 5 bases and J gave up 6 bases; unmatched junction bases: 7. Germline V gene sequence: CDR1 SGHTA, CDR2 FQGNSA. CDR3 length: 14 residues. For the CDR3, the DNA is TGTGCCAGCAGCCCAGGGGACAGGGGAGGCGAGCAGTACTTC. Translating gives CASSPGDRGGEQYF.

V usage is TRBV6-1 and J usage is TRBJ2-1; 10 bases are shared with TRBD1. The V gene's germline CDR1 is MNHNS and CDR2 SASEGT. V shed 7 bases, J shed 2 bases, and the junction held 5 bases outside the gene matches. This CDR3 has 15 residues. The DNA of the CDR3 is TGTGCCAGCATCGCCGGGACAGGGGCCTACAATGAGCAGTTCTTC. This gives the protein CASIAGTGAYNEQFF.

The chain couples TRBV10-3 to TRBJ1-1; D is unclear. Germline V CDR1 and CDR2: ENHRY, SYGVKD. Trimming shortened V by 4 bases and J by 1 base, and 7 bases separated the two germline ends. There are 13 residues in the CDR3. The CDR3 protein is CAISGERNTEAFF. The CDR3 region has the DNA TGTGCCATCAGTGGGGAACGGAACACTGAAGCTTTCTTT.

This chain links TRBV27 with TRBJ2-5; TRBD2 is a possible D gene (6 bases). Gene TRBJ2-7 matches the end of the DNA better, so the J call may be wrong. The CDR3 has 13 residues. CDR1 is MNHEY, CDR2 SMNVEV, per germline (reference sequence). This CDR3 reads CASSRTTSYEQYF. CDR3 nucleotides: TGTGCCAGCAGTCGGACTACTTCCTACGAGCAGTACTTC.

The chain is built from TRBV6-1 and TRBJ2-3, with TRBD2 matching 7 bases. CDR1 MNHNS and CDR2 SASEGT come from the germline V gene. The CDR3 extends over 15 amino acids. Germline trimming cut 4 bases from V and 1 base from J; bases unmatched to any gene: 5. CDR3 DNA: TGTGCCAGCAGTGCCCGGAGCGGGGGCACAGATACGCAGTATTTT. It yields the protein CASSARSGGTDTQYF.

This clone was counted once. The chain carries TRBV2 and TRBJ2-3; 12 nucleotides agree with TRBD2. The CDR3 has 16 amino acids. V gave up 6 bases and J gave up 8 bases; unmatched junction bases: 12. The V gene's germline CDR1 is SNHLY and CDR2 FYNNEI. CDR3 bases: TGTGCCAGCAGGGGCCGACTAGCGGGGGAAGACGCTACGCAGTATTTT. This translates into CASRGRLAGEDATQYF.